This TCR beta chain was observed in a study of blood T cell repertoires in COVID-19. Assay: immunoSEQ multiplex PCR; the TCRdb copy retains only in-frame clones and omits some. The sample shows around 330,000 clones, roughly 90% of them seen only once. Germline V gene data show CDR1 as SGDLS and CDR2 as YYNGEE. V shed 6 bases and J 0 bases; nucleotides not matched to a gene: 10. The CDR3 covers 16 residues. All recovered Cohort 3 donors got two negative PCRs, got clearance, or saw symptom resolution. The chain is built from TRBV9 and TRBJ2-7; 9 bases map to TRBD1. This sequence originates from a man in his 60s who had recovered from COVID-19. Specimen: PBMCs or T cells enriched from blood (not recorded which). As DNA, the CDR3 is TGTGCCAGCACCACGGGGACAGGGCCTAGCTCCTACGAGCAGTACTTC. Protein: CASTTGTGPSSYEQYF.